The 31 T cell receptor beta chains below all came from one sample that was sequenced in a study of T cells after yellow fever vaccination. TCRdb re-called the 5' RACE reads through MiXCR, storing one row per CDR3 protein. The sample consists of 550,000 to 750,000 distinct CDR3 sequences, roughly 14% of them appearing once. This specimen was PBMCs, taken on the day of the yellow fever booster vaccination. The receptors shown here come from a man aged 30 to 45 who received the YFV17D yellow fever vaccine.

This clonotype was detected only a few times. This chain's CDR3 is CASSFDSTVYNEQFF. The DNA for the CDR3 is TGTGCCAGCAGCTTTGACTCGACGGTATACAATGAGCAGTTCTTC. The chain has TRBV12-3 or TRBV12-4 and TRBJ2-1; no definite D call. CDR3 length: 15 residues. V shed 6 bases and J shed 4 bases, with 16 bases lying between them.

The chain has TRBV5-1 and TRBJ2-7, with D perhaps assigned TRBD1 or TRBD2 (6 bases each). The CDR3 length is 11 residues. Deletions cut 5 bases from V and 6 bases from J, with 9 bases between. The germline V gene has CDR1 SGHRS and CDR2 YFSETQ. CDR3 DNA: TGCGCCAGCAGGAAGGGGGGCGAGCAGTACTTC. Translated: CASRKGGEQYF.

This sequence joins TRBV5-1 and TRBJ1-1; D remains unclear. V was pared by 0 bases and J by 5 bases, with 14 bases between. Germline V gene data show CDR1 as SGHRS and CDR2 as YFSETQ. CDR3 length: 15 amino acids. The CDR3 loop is CASSLATQARTEAFF. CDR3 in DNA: TGCGCCAGCAGCTTGGCCACTCAGGCGAGAACTGAAGCTTTCTTT. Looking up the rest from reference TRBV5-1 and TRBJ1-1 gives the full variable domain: KAGVTQTPRYLIKTRGQQVTLSCSPISGHRSVSWYQQTPGQGLQFLFEYFSETQRNKGNFPGRFSGRQFSNSRSEMNVSTLELGDSALYLCASSLATQARTEAFFGQGTRLTVV.

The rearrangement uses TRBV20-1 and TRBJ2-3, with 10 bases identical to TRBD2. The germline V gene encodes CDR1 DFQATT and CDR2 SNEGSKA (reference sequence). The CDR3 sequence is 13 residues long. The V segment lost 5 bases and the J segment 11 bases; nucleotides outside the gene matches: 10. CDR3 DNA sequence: TGCAGTGCTGCTAGCGGGAGAAATACGTGGCAGTATTTT. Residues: CSAASGRNTWQYF.

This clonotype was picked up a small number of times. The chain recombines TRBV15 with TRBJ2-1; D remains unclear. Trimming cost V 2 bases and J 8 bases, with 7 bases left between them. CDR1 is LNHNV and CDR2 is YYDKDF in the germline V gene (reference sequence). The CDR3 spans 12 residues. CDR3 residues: CATSRTQDEQFF. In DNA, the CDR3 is TGTGCCACCAGCAGAACCCAGGATGAGCAGTTCTTC.

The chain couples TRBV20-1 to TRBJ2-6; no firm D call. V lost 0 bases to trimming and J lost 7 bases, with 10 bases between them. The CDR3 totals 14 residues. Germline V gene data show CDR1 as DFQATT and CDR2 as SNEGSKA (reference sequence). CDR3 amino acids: CSARDRRLANVLTF. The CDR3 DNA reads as TGCAGTGCTAGAGATCGGCGTTTAGCCAACGTCCTGACTTTC.

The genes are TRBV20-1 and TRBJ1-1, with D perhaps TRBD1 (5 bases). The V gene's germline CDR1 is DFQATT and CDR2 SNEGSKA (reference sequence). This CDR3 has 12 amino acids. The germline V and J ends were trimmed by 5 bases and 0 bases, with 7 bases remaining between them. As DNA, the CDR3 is TGCAGTGCTTTGGGACTGAACACTGAAGCTTTCTTT. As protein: CSALGLNTEAFF.

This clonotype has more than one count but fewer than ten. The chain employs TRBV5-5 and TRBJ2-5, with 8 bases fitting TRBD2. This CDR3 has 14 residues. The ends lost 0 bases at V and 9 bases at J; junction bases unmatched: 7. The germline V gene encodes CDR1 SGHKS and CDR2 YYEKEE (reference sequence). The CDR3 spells CASSLGGAGVAQYF. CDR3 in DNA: TGTGCCAGCAGCTTGGGGGGAGCGGGAGTGGCCCAGTACTTC.

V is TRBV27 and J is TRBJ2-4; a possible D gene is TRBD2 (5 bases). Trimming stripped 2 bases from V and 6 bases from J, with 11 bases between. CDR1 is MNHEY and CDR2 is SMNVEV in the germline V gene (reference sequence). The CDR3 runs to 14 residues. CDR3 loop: CASSLTPGRNIQYF. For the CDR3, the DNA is TGTGCCAGCAGTTTAACTCCTGGGAGAAACATTCAGTACTTC.

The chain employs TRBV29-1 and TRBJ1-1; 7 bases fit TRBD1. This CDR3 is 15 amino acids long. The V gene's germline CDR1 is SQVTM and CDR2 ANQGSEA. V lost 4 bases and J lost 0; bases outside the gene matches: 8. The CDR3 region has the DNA TGCAGCGTTGTTATAGGGGGCCACTTGAACACTGAAGCTTTCTTT. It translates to CSVVIGGHLNTEAFF.

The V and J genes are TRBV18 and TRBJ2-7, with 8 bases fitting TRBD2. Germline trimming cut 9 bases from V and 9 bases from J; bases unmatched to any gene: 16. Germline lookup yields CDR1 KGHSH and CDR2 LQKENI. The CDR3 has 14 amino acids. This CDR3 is CASSLPGLGDPQYF. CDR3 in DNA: TGTGCCAGTTCCCTCCCGGGACTAGGGGATCCGCAGTACTTC.

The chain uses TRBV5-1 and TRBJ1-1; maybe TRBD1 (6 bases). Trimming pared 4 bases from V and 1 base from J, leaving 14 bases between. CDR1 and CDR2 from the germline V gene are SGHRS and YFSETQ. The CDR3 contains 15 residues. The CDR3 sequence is CASSQLGGANTEAFF. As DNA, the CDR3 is TGCGCCAGCAGCCAACTGGGGGGCGCGAACACTGAAGCTTTCTTT.

The CDR3 DNA reads as TGTGCCAGCAGTCCTCGGACAGGAGCTTTAGCCAAAAACATTCAGTACTTC. This codes for CASSPRTGALAKNIQYF. V and J are TRBV27 and TRBJ2-4; 7 bases match TRBD1. Germline V lookup: CDR1 MNHEY, CDR2 SMNVEV (reference sequence). This CDR3 is 17 amino acids long. Losses at the gene ends were 5 bases for V and 0 bases for J; bases not matched to a gene: 10.

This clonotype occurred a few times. CDR3 in amino acids: CASTTGLTDTQYF. CDR3 sequence (DNA): TGCGCCAGCACCACGGGTCTCACAGATACGCAGTATTTT. This rearrangement joins TRBV5-1 to TRBJ2-3; D not certain. V was cut by 6 bases and J by 2 bases, with 10 bases left in between. This CDR3 contains 13 residues. Germline V gene sequence: CDR1 SGHRS, CDR2 YFSETQ. The whole variable domain, remainder taken from reference TRBV5-1 and TRBJ2-3, is KAGVTQTPRYLIKTRGQQVTLSCSPISGHRSVSWYQQTPGQGLQFLFEYFSETQRNKGNFPGRFSGRQFSNSRSEMNVSTLELGDSALYLCASTTGLTDTQYFGPGTRLTVL.

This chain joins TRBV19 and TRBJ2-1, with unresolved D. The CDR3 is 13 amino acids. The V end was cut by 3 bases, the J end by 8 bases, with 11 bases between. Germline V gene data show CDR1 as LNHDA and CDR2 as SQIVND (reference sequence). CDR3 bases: TGTGCCAGTAGTATTGCCCGGCGCGATGAGCAGTTCTTC. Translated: CASSIARRDEQFF. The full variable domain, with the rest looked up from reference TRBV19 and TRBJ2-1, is DGGITQSPKYLFRKEGQNVTLSCEQNLNHDAMYWYRQDPGQGLRLIYYSQIVNDFQKGDIAEGYSVSREKKESFPLTVTSAQKNPTAFYLCASSIARRDEQFFGPGTRLTVL.

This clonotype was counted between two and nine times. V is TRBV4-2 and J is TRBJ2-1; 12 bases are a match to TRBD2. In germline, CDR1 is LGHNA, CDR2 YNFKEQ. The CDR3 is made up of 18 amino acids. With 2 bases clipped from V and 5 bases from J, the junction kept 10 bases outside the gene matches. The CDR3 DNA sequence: TGTGCCAGCAGCCAACCGACTAGCGGGGGTTTTTCAGACAATGAGCAGTTCTTC. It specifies CASSQPTSGGFSDNEQFF.

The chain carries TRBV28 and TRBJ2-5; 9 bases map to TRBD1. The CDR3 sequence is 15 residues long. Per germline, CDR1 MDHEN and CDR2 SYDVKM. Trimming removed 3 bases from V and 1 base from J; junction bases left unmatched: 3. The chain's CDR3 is CASSFNRGPQETQYF. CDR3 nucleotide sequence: TGTGCCAGCAGTTTTAACAGGGGGCCCCAAGAGACCCAGTACTTC.

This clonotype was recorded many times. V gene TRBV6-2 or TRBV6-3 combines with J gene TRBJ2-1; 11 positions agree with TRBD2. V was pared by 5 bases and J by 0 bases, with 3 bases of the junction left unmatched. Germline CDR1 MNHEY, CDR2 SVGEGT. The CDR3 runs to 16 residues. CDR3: CASSRLAGYSYNEQFF. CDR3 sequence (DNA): TGTGCCAGCAGTCGACTAGCGGGATACTCCTACAATGAGCAGTTCTTC.

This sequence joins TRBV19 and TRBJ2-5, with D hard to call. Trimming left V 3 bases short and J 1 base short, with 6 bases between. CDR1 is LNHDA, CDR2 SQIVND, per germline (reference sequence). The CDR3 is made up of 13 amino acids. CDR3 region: CASSIVSQETQYF. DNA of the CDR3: TGTGCCAGTAGTATTGTCAGCCAAGAGACCCAGTACTTC.

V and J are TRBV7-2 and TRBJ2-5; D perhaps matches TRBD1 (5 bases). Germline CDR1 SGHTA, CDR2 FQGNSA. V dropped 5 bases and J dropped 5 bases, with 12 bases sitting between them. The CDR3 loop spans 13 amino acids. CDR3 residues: CASSPRGYETQYF. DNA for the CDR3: TGTGCCAGCAGCCCTAGGGGTTACGAGACCCAGTACTTC.

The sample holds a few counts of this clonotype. The CDR3 nucleotides read TGTGCCAGCAGCCGGGACAGTCTTAGTGAGCAGTTCTTC. As protein: CASSRDSLSEQFF. This rearrangement joins TRBV14 to TRBJ2-1; TRBD1 matches 7 bases. J gave up 9 bases and V 4 bases, and 6 bases lay outside the gene matches. Germline V lookup: CDR1 SGHDN, CDR2 FVKESK. This CDR3 has 13 amino acids.

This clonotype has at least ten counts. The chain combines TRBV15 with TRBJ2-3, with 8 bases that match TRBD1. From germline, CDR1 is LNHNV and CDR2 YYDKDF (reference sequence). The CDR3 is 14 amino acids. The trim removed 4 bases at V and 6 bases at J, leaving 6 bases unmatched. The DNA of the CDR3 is TGTGCCACCAGCAAAGAGACAGGGGATGATACGCAGTATTTT. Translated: CATSKETGDDTQYF.

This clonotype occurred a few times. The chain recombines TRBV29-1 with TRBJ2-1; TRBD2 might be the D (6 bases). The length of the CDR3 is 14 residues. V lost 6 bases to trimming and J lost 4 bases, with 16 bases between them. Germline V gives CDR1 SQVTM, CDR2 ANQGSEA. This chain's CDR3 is CSVVKASAYNEQFF. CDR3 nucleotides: TGCAGCGTCGTTAAAGCTAGCGCTTACAATGAGCAGTTCTTC.

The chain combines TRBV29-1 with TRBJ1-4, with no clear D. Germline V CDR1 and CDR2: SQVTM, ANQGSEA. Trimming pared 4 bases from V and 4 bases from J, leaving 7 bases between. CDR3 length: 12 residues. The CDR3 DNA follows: TGCAGCGTTGTGGTCCATAATGAAAAACTGTTTTTT. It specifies CSVVVHNEKLFF.

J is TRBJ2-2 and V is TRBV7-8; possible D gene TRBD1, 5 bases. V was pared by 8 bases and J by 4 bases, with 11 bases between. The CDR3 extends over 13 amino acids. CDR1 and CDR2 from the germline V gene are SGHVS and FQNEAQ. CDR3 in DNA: TGTGCCAGCGGGGCGGAGACCACCGGGGAGCTGTTTTTT. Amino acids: CASGAETTGELFF.

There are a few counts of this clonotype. CDR3 region: CASSPRQGDNEQFF. CDR3 in DNA: TGTGCCAGCTCACCCCGGCAGGGAGACAATGAGCAGTTCTTC. This chain connects TRBV18 to TRBJ2-1, with D tentatively TRBD1 or TRBD2 (5 bases each). The CDR3 runs to 14 residues. The ends were cut back, 3 bases at V and 5 bases at J, with 11 bases in the middle. Germline lookup yields CDR1 KGHSH and CDR2 LQKENI.

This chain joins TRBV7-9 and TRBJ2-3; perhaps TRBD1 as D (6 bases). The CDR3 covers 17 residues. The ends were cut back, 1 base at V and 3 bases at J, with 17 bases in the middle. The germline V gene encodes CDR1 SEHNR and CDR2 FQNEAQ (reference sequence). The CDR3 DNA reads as TGTGCCAGCAGCTTAGGCCGGGCTCAGGGGTCAACAGATACGCAGTATTTT. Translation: CASSLGRAQGSTDTQYF.

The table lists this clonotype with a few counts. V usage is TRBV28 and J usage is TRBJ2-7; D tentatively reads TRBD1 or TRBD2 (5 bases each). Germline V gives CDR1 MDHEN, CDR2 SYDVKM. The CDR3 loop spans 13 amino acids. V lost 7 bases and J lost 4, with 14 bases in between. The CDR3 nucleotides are TGTGCCAGCACCTTCGGGGCCGGGTACGAGCAGTACTTC. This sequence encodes CASTFGAGYEQYF.

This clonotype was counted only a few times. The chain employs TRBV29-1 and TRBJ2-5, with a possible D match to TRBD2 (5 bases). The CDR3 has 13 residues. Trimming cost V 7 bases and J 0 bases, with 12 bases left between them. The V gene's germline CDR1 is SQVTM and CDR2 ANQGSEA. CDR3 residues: CSGDLAHQETQYF. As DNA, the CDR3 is TGCAGCGGCGACCTAGCTCACCAAGAGACCCAGTACTTC.

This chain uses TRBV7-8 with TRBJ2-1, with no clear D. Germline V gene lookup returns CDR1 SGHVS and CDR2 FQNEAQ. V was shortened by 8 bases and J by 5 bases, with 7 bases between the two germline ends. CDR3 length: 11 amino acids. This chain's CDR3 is CASRQNNEQFF. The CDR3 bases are TGTGCCAGCCGGCAAAACAATGAGCAGTTCTTC. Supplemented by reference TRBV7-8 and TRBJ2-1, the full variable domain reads GAGVSQSPRYKVAKRGQDVALRCDPISGHVSLFWYQQALGQGPEFLTYFQNEAQLDKSGLPSDRFFAERPEGSVSTLKIQRTQQEDSAVYLCASRQNNEQFFGPGTRLTVL.

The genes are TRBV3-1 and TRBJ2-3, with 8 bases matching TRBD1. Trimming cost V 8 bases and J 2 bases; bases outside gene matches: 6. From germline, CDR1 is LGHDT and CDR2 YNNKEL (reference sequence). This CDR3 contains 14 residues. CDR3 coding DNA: TGTGCCAGCCGATCGCAGGGGGCCACAGATACGCAGTATTTT. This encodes CASRSQGATDTQYF.